The TCR beta chain under discussion was sequenced for a study of PD-1 blockade in classical Hodgkin lymphoma (dated by TCRdb to 2020 to 2022). About the full investigation: Nivolumab dosing was 3 mg/kg intravenously every 2 weeks, continuing until either disease progression or unacceptable toxicity. The study used TCR beta sequencing and CyTOF to define a peripheral blood immune signature of response to PD-1 blockade in classical Hodgkin lymphoma.

CDR3 length: 14 amino acids, cysteine to phenylalanine. Of all the DNA, just the CDR3 is kept, 42 bases in frame from base 1. The germline V gene specifies MNHNS as CDR1 and SASEGT as CDR2. The germline ends are 10 bases apart after V is trimmed by 4 bases and J by 1 base. The investigation overall reported the following: Only a single clinical trial cohort was studied, and what caused the repertoire differences, possibly disease activity or prior therapy, remained undefined. Baseline TCR diversity was reported to be lower in newly diagnosed patients than in healthy donors, and even lower in relapsed/refractory patients. Trial patients achieving complete response had baseline diversity similar to newly diagnosed patients, whereas partial responders and progressors had significantly lower diversity. CD4+ but not CD8+ TCR diversity rose significantly by C4D1 (p=0.0027 vs p=0.16), most apparent in complete responders (p=0.02). Lower diversity was observed in patients in whom nivolumab was started less than 1 year after ASCT, and these patients were excluded from later analyses so that confounding by immune reconstitution would be avoided.

Genomic DNA was extracted with the Qiagen DNeasy kit from unsorted PBMCs and from negatively selected CD4+ and CD8+ fractions. TCR beta CDR3 regions were subjected to amplification by immunoSEQ multiplex PCR with primers that anneal to V and J segments. A synthetic immune receptor repertoire was used to minimize amplification bias, and any remaining bias was removed computationally after sequencing. Per the authors' processing: Custom Python scripts were used to quantify repertoire diversity as the Shannon entropy index. Unsorted, CD4+ and CD8+ repertoires were examined separately, except in combined analyses, for which CD4+ and CD8+ sequences were merged in silico. A clone counted as expanded when the clone's frequency after treatment rose at least 2-fold relative to C1D1, and clones undetected at baseline were given a pseudocount of 0.5. Singleton clones were defined as clones with 0 or 1 copy at C1D1, and non-singleton clones were defined as clones with 2 or more copies. Clones expanded in unsorted samples were assigned a CD4+, CD8+ or unknown annotation through matching of protein sequences in sorted samples from the same patient. Diversity changes from C1D1 to C4D1 were tested in paired samples using Wilcoxon tests. As stored in TCRdb, this immuneACCESS dataset retains in-frame rearrangements with V and J assigned. A fraction of the clones does not appear; measured against another copy, unresolved V genes explain less than half of the discrepancy, and the remainder lacks a known reason. V and J calls and clone size are those listed in that table; D and trimming were worked out from the DNA. The sample table holds under 25,000 clones, of which 81% were seen once. The ten largest clones represent about a fifth of the sample.

Sample time point, as interpreted from the label and publication: cycle 4 day 1 (C4D1), after six to seven weeks of nivolumab. Every trial patient had relapsed following autologous stem cell transplantation, and prior brentuximab vedotin exposure was what differed among cohorts A, B and C. A total of around 60 patients with relapsed/refractory classical Hodgkin lymphoma made up the trial cohort, and each patient's best overall response was complete response, partial response or progressive disease. In the multi-cohort phase II CheckMate 205 trial, trial patients received single-agent nivolumab. An independent review committee assessed best overall response by applying the 2007 International Working Group response criteria. PBMCs from the trial were collected at three points: immediately before nivolumab initiation (C1D1), and during therapy at cycle 2 day 1 and cycle 4 day 1. Peripheral blood was collected in 8 mL Vacutainer Cell Preparation Tubes, from which PBMCs were isolated by centrifugation and then cryopreserved.

Details on this clone: Its antigen is unknown. No base quality values were provided; no much bigger clone lies one nucleotide off.

The sequences come from peripheral blood mononuclear cells (PBMCs), collected before the fourth cycle of nivolumab. This chain is built from TRBV6-1 and TRBJ1-1; TRBD1 is possibly the D segment (6 matching bases). The clonotype comes from a human donor with classical Hodgkin lymphoma. The nucleotide sequence is TGTGCCAGCAGTGCACAGGGCCCGAACACTGAAGCTTTCTTT. This yields the protein CASSAQGPNTEAFF.